This paragraph covers one T cell receptor beta chain sequence. These data are taken from a study of shared clonotypes between healthy human individuals. Replicate PCRs run on sorted subsets employed 200 ng DNA, 25,000 to 35,000 T cell genomes. Generated by immunoSEQ multiplex PCR, the TCRdb table keeps only in-frame clones and is missing some. The table shows some 1.5 million clones, with more than 95% occurring only once. The V gene end was trimmed by 4 bases and the J gene end by 9 bases; junction bases not matched to a gene: 12. The CDR3 covers 17 residues. Germline V gene data show CDR1 as SGHRS and CDR2 as YFSETQ.

The sample comprised naive CD4+ T cells sorted from blood. Subset specified: CD45RA+ positively selected. The rearrangement links TRBV5-1 to TRBJ2-1; TRBD2 matches at 14 bases. The origin of this receptor is a man in his thirties or forties in good health. CDR3: CASSVNSGLAGGGEQFF. CDR3 DNA sequence: TGCGCCAGCAGCGTGAACTCTGGACTAGCGGGAGGAGGTGAGCAGTTCTTC.